This T cell receptor beta chain originates from a study of T-cell memory formation after mild COVID-19. The study, taken as a whole, reports: Contracting clones from day 15 to 85 showed balanced CD4/CD8; later expanders favored CD4+. Pre-infection memory showed some responding clones, and this suggested that cross-reactive memory joined.

Using its own MiXCR run on the 5' RACE reads, TCRdb lists one record per CDR3 protein. The data show roughly 450,000 distinct CDR3 sequences, over 15% seen once. The V and J ends lost 6 bases and 10 bases, in that order; junction bases with no gene match: 3. The CDR3 spans 10 residues. Germline V gene sequence: CDR1 SQVTM, CDR2 ANQGSEA. At least ten counts were recorded for this clonotype. Its antigen is not known. The material sequenced was PBMCs or a T cell subset sorted from them (not recorded which). The sequence was collected from an adult woman who had mild COVID-19 (a few samples of this study predate the infection). Cell type and time point are not known. The rearrangement links TRBV29-1 to TRBJ2-1; 7 nucleotides agree with TRBD2. The CDR3 bases are TGCAGCGTCACTAGCGCCGAGCAGTTCTTC. Protein sequence: CSVTSAEQFF.